Listed below are T cell receptor beta chains from one sample, sequenced in a study of read filtering for tumor transcriptome and immune sequencing. TCRdb recomputed calls from the reads with MiXCR, one row per CDR3 protein. Found here are more than 45,000 distinct CDR3 sequences, 10% to 15% of them singletons; the top ten hold roughly 17%. The sequencing input was a population of CD138-negative cells sorted from bone marrow. These receptors were obtained from a donor aged 40 or older with multiple myeloma. CDR3s include the opening cysteine and the closing phenylalanine or tryptophan. The D gene is left open where the match is weak. A row's size may be missing; if present it is once, few, many or a size class.

v_gene,abundance,d_gene,j_gene,CDR3aa,CDR3nt
TRBV12-3/TRBV12-4,many,NA,TRBJ2-3,CASSFPPLTDTQYF,TGTGCCAGCAGTTTCCCACCCCTCACAGATACGCAGTATTTT
TRBV6-5,many,TRBD1,TRBJ2-7,CASSGQGASKQYF,TGTGCCAGCAGCGGACAGGGGGCCTCCAAGCAGTACTTC
TRBV11-2,many,TRBD1,TRBJ2-7,CASSSGTGGYEQYF,TGTGCCAGCAGTTCCGGGACAGGGGGCTACGAGCAGTACTTC
TRBV14,NA,NA,TRBJ1-2,CASSQEGVRFVGYTF,TGTGCCAGCAGCCAAGAGGGGGTCAGGTTCGTTGGCTACACCTTC
TRBV29-1,many,TRBD2,TRBJ2-3,CSVAGLAGTDTQYF,TGCAGCGTTGCTGGACTAGCGGGCACAGATACGCAGTATTTT
TRBV7-9,few,TRBD1,TRBJ1-5,CASSLTGWGNQPQHF,TGTGCCAGCAGCTTGACAGGGTGGGGGAATCAGCCCCAGCATTTT
TRBV19,many,TRBD1,TRBJ2-6,CASTPGQGGPMKANVLTF,TGTGCCAGTACCCCGGGACAGGGTGGGCCCATGAAGGCCAACGTCCTGACTTTC
TRBV14,NA,TRBD1,TRBJ1-4,CASSHLDRDRDQQEPFF,TGTGCCAGCAGCCACCTCGACAGGGACAGGGACCAGCAAGAACCGTTTTTT
TRBV5-1,many,NA,TRBJ2-1,CASSLVAGPSSYNEQFF,TGCGCCAGCAGCTTGGTGGCCGGACCTAGCTCCTACAATGAGCAGTTCTTC
TRBV28,NA,NA,TRBJ1-6,CASSSAGDGYNSPLHF,TGTGCCAGCAGTTCTGCTGGGGACGGTTATAATTCACCCCTCCACTTT
TRBV6-1,NA,NA,TRBJ2-2,CASSGTTGTGELFF,TGTGCCAGCTCTGGGACAACAGGGACCGGGGAGCTGTTTTTT
TRBV20-1,NA,NA,TRBJ2-4,CSATRDIAKNIQYF,TGCAGTGCCACCAGAGACATAGCCAAAAACATTCAGTACTTC
TRBV11-2,few,NA,TRBJ2-1,CASLPRAYSYNEQFF,TGTGCCAGCTTACCAAGAGCTTACTCCTACAATGAGCAGTTCTTC